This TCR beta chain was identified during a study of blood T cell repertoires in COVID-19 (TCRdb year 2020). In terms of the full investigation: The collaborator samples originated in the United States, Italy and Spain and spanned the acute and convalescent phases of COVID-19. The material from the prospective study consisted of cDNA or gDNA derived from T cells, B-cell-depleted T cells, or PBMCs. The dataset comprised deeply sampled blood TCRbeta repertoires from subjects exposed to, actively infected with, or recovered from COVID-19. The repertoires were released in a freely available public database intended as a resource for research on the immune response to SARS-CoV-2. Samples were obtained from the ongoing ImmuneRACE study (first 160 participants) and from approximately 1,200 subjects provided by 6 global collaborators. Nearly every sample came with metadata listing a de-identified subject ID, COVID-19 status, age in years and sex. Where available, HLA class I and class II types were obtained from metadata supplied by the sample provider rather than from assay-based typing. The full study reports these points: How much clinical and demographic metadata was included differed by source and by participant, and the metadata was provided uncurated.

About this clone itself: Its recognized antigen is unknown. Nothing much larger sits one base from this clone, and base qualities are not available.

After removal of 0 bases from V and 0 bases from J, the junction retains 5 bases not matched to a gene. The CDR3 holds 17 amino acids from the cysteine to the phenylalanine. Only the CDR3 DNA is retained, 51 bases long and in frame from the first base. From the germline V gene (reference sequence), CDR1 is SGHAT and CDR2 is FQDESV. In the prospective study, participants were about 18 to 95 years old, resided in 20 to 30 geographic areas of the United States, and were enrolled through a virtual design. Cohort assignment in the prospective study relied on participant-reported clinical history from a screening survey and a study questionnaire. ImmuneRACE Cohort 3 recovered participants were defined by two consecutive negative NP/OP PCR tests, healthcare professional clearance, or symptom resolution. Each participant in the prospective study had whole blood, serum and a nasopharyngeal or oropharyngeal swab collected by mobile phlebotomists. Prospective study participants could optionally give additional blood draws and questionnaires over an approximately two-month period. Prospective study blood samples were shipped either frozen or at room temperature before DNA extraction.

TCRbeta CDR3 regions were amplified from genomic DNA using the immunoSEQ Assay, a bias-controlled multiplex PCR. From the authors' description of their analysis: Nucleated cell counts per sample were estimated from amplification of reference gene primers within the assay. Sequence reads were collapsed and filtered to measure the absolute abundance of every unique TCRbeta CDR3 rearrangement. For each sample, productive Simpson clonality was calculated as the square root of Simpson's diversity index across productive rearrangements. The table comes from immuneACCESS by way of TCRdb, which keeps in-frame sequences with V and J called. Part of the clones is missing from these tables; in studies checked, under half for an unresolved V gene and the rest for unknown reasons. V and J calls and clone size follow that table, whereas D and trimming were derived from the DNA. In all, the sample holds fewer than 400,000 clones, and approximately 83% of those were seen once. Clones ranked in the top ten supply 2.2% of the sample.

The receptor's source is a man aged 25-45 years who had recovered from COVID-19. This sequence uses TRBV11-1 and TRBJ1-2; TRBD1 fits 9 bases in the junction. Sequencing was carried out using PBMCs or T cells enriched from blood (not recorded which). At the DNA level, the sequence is TGTGCCAGCAGCTTAGCAGGACAGGGGCGAACTAACTATGGCTACACCTTC. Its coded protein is CASSLAGQGRTNYGYTF.